This TCR beta chain derives from a study of CD8+ T cells in alopecia areata. Study-level points and caveats: Relative to normal scalp, lesional scalp, especially alopecia totalis/universalis, showed higher clonality.

V lost 5 bases and J lost 1; bases outside the gene matches: 7. The length of the CDR3 is 15 residues. Per germline, CDR1 SEHNR and CDR2 FQNEAQ (reference sequence). Isolated RNA was reverse transcribed into cDNA used as the sequencing template. Using immunoSEQ multiplex PCR, the repertoire was profiled, and TCRdb retains in-frame clones only, with some absent. Of 170,000 or so clones in the sample, 50% to 60% were seen once. Worth noting for this clone: Its antigen is as yet unknown.

This specimen was CD4+ T cells sorted from blood, taken at week 0. The chain has TRBV7-9 and TRBJ2-5, with 7 bases fitting TRBD1. The sequence derives from a human donor with alopecia areata. Here the CDR3 DNA reads TGTGCCAGCAGCGTTGACAGGGCGACCCAAGAGACCCAGTACTTC. Translation: CASSVDRATQETQYF.